This T cell receptor (beta chain) is from a study of OX40 agonist ivuxolimab in advanced cancers. Background on the study: Age averaged about 66 years (range roughly 23 to 90), and 82.7% were male.

Data came from immunoSEQ multiplex PCR; TCRdb stores just in-frame clones and leaves some out. The sample has tens of thousands of clones, roughly 81% seen once; the top ten hold over 2%. Study conclusions and caveats: Low normalized T-cell clonal expansion was also seen in some nonresponders.

Blood draws occurred at baseline, cycle 4 day 1, and cycle 7 day 1. V was trimmed by 6 bases and J by 4 bases, leaving 16 bases between them. The CDR3 consists of 15 residues. In germline, CDR1 is SGHAT, CDR2 FQNNGV. As to this clone: Its matching antigen is unknown.

The specimen was CD4+ or CD8+ T cells sorted from blood, collected in a trial of the OX40 agonist ivuxolimab. The chain uses TRBV11-2 and TRBJ2-1, with a weak D call TRBD2 (6 bases). The clonotype originates from an adult with an advanced solid tumor such as melanoma, head and neck, liver or kidney cancer. The CDR3 sequence: CASSTAGTLYNEQFF. CDR3 sequence (DNA): TGTGCCAGCAGTACCGCCGGGACTCTTTACAATGAGCAGTTCTTC.